What follows are 32 T cell receptor beta chains derived from one specimen sequenced in a study of blood T cell repertoires in COVID-19. TCRdb's copy holds only in-frame clones and misses some; the assay was immunoSEQ multiplex PCR. This table holds roughly 350,000 clones, about 90% found once. The source material was peripheral blood. The receptors stem from a woman aged 18-30 years who had recovered from COVID-19.

V and J are TRBV6-5 and TRBJ1-6, with 7 nucleotides matching TRBD1. V shed 7 bases, J shed 9 bases, and the junction held 9 bases outside the gene matches. The CDR3 spans 14 residues. The germline V gene encodes CDR1 MNHEY and CDR2 SVGAGI. In nucleotides, the CDR3 is TGTGCCAGCAACAGACAGGGATTGGGTTCACCCCTCCACTTT. Encoded protein: CASNRQGLGSPLHF.

This chain joins TRBV7-9 and TRBJ1-1; D remains unclear. V was trimmed by 7 bases and J by 5 bases, leaving 14 bases between them. Germline CDR1 is SEHNR and CDR2 is FQNEAQ (reference sequence). The CDR3 runs 13 residues. The CDR3 sequence: CASTDPDGTEAFF. The CDR3 DNA is TGTGCCAGCACCGACCCTGACGGGACTGAAGCTTTCTTT.

The chain uses TRBV3-1 (or the pseudogene TRBV3-2) and TRBJ2-5, with TRBD2 matching 13 bases. Germline-derived CDR1 and CDR2 are LGHDT and YNNKEL (reference sequence). The CDR3 loop spans 16 amino acids. V dropped 1 base and J dropped 5; count of bases not matched to a gene: 4. CDR3 in amino acids: CASSQGTSGSGETQYF. CDR3 in DNA: TGTGCCAGCAGCCAAGGGACTAGCGGGAGTGGGGAGACCCAGTACTTC.

The CDR3 sequence: CSPLTGEPSYEQYV. The CDR3 region has the DNA TGCAGCCCCCTCACAGGGGAACCCTCCTACGAGCAGTACGTC. The V and J genes are TRBV29-1 and TRBJ2-7; TRBD1 matches 7 bases. The CDR3 is 14 residues long. Germline assignment: CDR1 SQVTM and CDR2 ANQGSEA. V trimming: 8 bases; J trimming: 0 bases; junction bases outside the gene matches: 10.

V gene TRBV30 combines with J gene TRBJ1-3; D is unresolved. V lost 0 bases to trimming and J lost 0 bases, with 9 bases between them. CDR1 is GTSNPN, CDR2 SVGIG, per germline (reference sequence). This CDR3 has 15 amino acids. The CDR3 reads CAWSVVRLSGNTIYF. DNA for the CDR3: TGTGCCTGGAGTGTAGTAAGACTCTCTGGAAACACCATATATTTT. The full variable domain, completed using reference TRBV30 and TRBJ1-3, is SQTIHQWPATLVQPVGSPLSLECTVEGTSNPNLYWYRQAAGRGLQLLFYSVGIGQISSEVPQNLSASRPQDRQFILSSKKLLLSDSGFYLCAWSVVRLSGNTIYFGEGSWLTVV.

The chain carries TRBV18 and TRBJ1-1; the D is unclear. This CDR3 comprises 13 residues. The germline V gene encodes CDR1 KGHSH and CDR2 LQKENI. Trimming removed 6 bases from V and 1 base from J, with 9 bases in between. CDR3 in amino acids: CASSSEGNTEAFF. The CDR3 DNA reads TGTGCCAGCTCCTCAGAGGGGAACACTGAAGCTTTCTTT.

The rearrangement joins TRBV11-2 to TRBJ2-1, with TRBD2 identical over 11 bases. CDR1 and CDR2 from the germline V gene are SGHAT and FQNNGV. CDR3 length: 15 residues. V trimming: 5 bases; J trimming: 2 bases; junction bases outside the gene matches: 2. CDR3 loop: CASSPLAGAYNEQFF. The CDR3 region has the DNA TGTGCCAGCAGCCCACTAGCGGGGGCCTACAATGAGCAGTTCTTC.

On this clone: This sample includes further DNA sequences coding for the same CDR3. The rearrangement links TRBV6-2 or TRBV6-3 to TRBJ2-3; D is uncertain. The CDR3 extends over 12 amino acids. Germline-derived CDR1 and CDR2 are MNHEY and SVGEGT. Trimming cost V 0 bases and J 5 bases, with 3 bases left between them. CDR3 protein: CASSYSRDTQYF. CDR3 nucleotides: TGTGCCAGCAGTTACTCGAGAGATACGCAGTATTTT.

This sequence joins TRBV19 and TRBJ1-5; D not resolved. The V end was cut by 3 bases, the J end by 1 base, with 10 bases between. Germline V gene lookup returns CDR1 LNHDA and CDR2 SQIVND (reference sequence). The CDR3 has 15 residues. CDR3 loop: CASSMEGWSNQPQHF. The CDR3, as DNA: TGTGCCAGTAGTATGGAGGGATGGAGCAATCAGCCCCAGCATTTT.

V and J are TRBV3-1 (or the pseudogene TRBV3-2) and TRBJ2-1, with TRBD1 as a possible D gene (5 bases). Germline V gene lookup returns CDR1 LGHDT and CDR2 YNNKEL (reference sequence). This CDR3 comprises 14 residues. The V end lost 2 bases, the J end lost 4 bases, and 9 bases lay between the germline ends. The CDR3 DNA is TGTGCCAGCAGCCAATGGACACGTTACAATGAGCAGTTCTTC. Its translation is CASSQWTRYNEQFF.

The chain couples TRBV5-1 to TRBJ1-5; TRBD1 matches 7 bases. The J segment lost 6 bases and the V segment lost 4 bases, leaving 10 bases of the junction unmatched. The CDR3 runs to 15 residues. The germline V gene encodes CDR1 SGHRS and CDR2 YFSETQ. CDR3 nucleotides: TGCGCCAGCAGCGCTGCAGGGGGTCGGGGTCAGCCCCAGCATTTT. This gives the protein CASSAAGGRGQPQHF.

The V gene is TRBV30, the J gene TRBJ2-1; 7 nucleotides agree with TRBD2. With V trimmed by 3 bases and J by 10 bases, 9 bases remained unmatched. Looked up from germline, CDR1 is GTSNPN and CDR2 is SVGIG (reference sequence). The CDR3 totals 13 residues. In DNA form, the CDR3 reads TGTGCCTGGAGCAAGACTAGCCGGTGGGAGCAGTTCTTC. It yields the protein CAWSKTSRWEQFF.

The count of this clone is one. The V and J genes are TRBV27 and TRBJ1-5; 7 bases align to TRBD1. The CDR3 totals 13 residues. Germline CDR1 reads MNHEY; CDR2 reads SMNVEV (reference sequence). The V gene end was trimmed by 1 base and the J gene end by 6 bases; junction bases not matched to a gene: 0. For the CDR3, the DNA is TGTGCCAGCAGTTTATACAGGGGTCAGCCCCAGCATTTT. It translates to CASSLYRGQPQHF.

V and J are TRBV21-1 and TRBJ1-1; the table's D call, TRBD1, has no DNA check behind it. TRBV21-1 constitutes a pseudogene. This CDR3 has 19 amino acids. CDR3 in amino acids: CASSKRGTGDEPVVTEAFF. The CDR3 DNA follows: TGTGCCAGCAGCAAGAGAGGGACAGGGGACGAACCCGTTGTGACTGAAGCTTTCTTT.

The chain joins TRBV9 to TRBJ1-3, with unresolved D. V lost 3 bases, J lost 3 bases, and 10 bases lay in between. Per germline, CDR1 SGDLS and CDR2 YYNGEE. The CDR3 sequence is 14 residues long. Here the CDR3 reads CASSAQEDGNTIYF. CDR3 DNA sequence: TGTGCCAGCAGCGCTCAGGAAGATGGAAACACCATATATTTT. The entire variable domain, with the rest obtained from reference TRBV9 and TRBJ1-3, is as follows: DSGVTQTPKHLITATGQRVTLRCSPRSGDLSVYWYQQSLDQGLQFLIQYYNGEERAKGNILERFSAQQFPDLHSELNLSSLELGDSALYFCASSAQEDGNTIYFGEGSWLTVV.

The chain links TRBV2 to TRBJ1-2; D is unclear. CDR1 and CDR2 (germline): SNHLY, FYNNEI. Trimming stripped 9 bases from V and 12 bases from J, with 17 bases between. This CDR3 is built from 11 residues. The CDR3 bases are TGTGCCAGGCTGGGAGGGAGGATTGACACCTTC. Translation gives CARLGGRIDTF.

This sequence joins TRBV6-2 or TRBV6-3 and TRBJ1-2, with a weak D call TRBD1 (5 bases). V dropped 2 bases and J dropped 5 bases, with 18 bases sitting between them. The CDR3 runs to 16 residues. Germline V gene sequence: CDR1 MNHEY, CDR2 SVGEGT. The CDR3 spells CASSYPRDFTRYGYTF. The CDR3 coding sequence is TGTGCCAGCAGTTACCCCCGGGACTTCACGAGGTATGGCTACACCTTC.

The chain has TRBV29-1 and TRBJ1-1; D remains unclear. The V end was cut by 8 bases, the J end by 4 bases, with 11 bases between. This CDR3 has 11 amino acids. In germline, CDR1 is SQVTM, CDR2 ANQGSEA. The CDR3 protein is CSFLWATEAFF. DNA of the CDR3: TGCAGCTTTTTGTGGGCCACTGAAGCTTTCTTT.

The J gene is TRBJ2-1, the V gene TRBV5-4, with 9 bases fitting TRBD1. V lost 1 base and J lost 2; bases outside the gene matches: 7. Germline V gene sequence: CDR1 SGHNT, CDR2 YYREEE (reference sequence). The CDR3 consists of 17 residues. CDR3 amino acids: CASSLLLGTGPYNEQFF. The CDR3 DNA is TGTGCCAGCAGCTTGTTGTTAGGGACAGGGCCCTACAATGAGCAGTTCTTC.

The chain combines TRBV4-3 with TRBJ2-2; D is ambiguous. Germline V gene lookup returns CDR1 LGHNA and CDR2 YSLEER. The CDR3 contains 16 residues. V lost 0 bases to trimming and J lost 4 bases, with 12 bases between them. Written as DNA, the CDR3 is TGCGCCAGCAGCCAAGAGCCCGGAAGAGGCACCGGGGAGCTGTTTTTT. It specifies CASSQEPGRGTGELFF.

The rearrangement uses TRBV13 and TRBJ2-3; TRBD2 agrees at 9 bases. Trimming took 5 bases from V and 0 from J; bases not matched to a gene: 3. The V gene's germline CDR1 is PRHDT and CDR2 FYEKMQ (reference sequence). This CDR3 has 15 residues. This CDR3 is CASSPSGTSTDTQYF. The DNA of the CDR3 is TGTGCCAGCAGCCCTAGCGGGACTAGCACAGATACGCAGTATTTT.

This clone has a handful of counts. The chain uses TRBV6-2 or TRBV6-3 and TRBJ1-2; 7 nucleotides align to TRBD1. The CDR3 contains 15 residues. Per the germline V gene, CDR1 is MNHEY and CDR2 is SVGEGT. The J segment lost 2 bases and the V segment lost 0 bases, leaving 3 bases of the junction unmatched. CDR3 amino acids: CASSYSKGQNYGYTF. The CDR3, as DNA: TGTGCCAGCAGTTACTCGAAGGGACAGAACTATGGCTACACCTTC.

This chain links TRBV5-1 with TRBJ1-4; 12 bases agree with TRBD1. Trimming at V came to 1 base and at J to 2 bases, leaving 3 bases not matched to a gene. The CDR3 runs 17 residues. CDR1 SGHRS and CDR2 YFSETQ come from the germline V gene. Here the CDR3 DNA reads TGCGCCAGCAGCTTGCGGGACAGGGGGCTTACTAATGAAAAACTGTTTTTT. This gives the protein CASSLRDRGLTNEKLFF. The entire variable domain, with the rest obtained from reference TRBV5-1 and TRBJ1-4, is as follows: KAGVTQTPRYLIKTRGQQVTLSCSPISGHRSVSWYQQTPGQGLQFLFEYFSETQRNKGNFPGRFSGRQFSNSRSEMNVSTLELGDSALYLCASSLRDRGLTNEKLFFGSGTQLSVL.

V is TRBV11-3 and J is TRBJ2-5, with D possibly matching TRBD2 (6 bases). The germline CDR1 and CDR2 sequences are SGHNT and YENEEA. Trimming left V 5 bases short and J 5 bases short, with 18 bases between. The CDR3 runs 15 residues. CDR3 in amino acids: CASSPGVGIGETQYF. The DNA of the CDR3 is TGTGCCAGCAGCCCGGGGGTAGGGATAGGCGAGACCCAGTACTTC. Full variable domain (remainder filled in from reference TRBV11-3 and TRBJ2-5): EAGVVQSPRYKIIEKKQPVAFWCNPISGHNTLYWYLQNLGQGPELLIRYENEEAVDDSQLPKDRFSAERLKGVDSTLKIQPAELGDSAVYLCASSPGVGIGETQYFGPGTRLLVL.

This chain links TRBV5-4 with TRBJ2-1; 12 bases map to TRBD2. The J segment lost 15 bases and the V segment lost 1 base, leaving 11 bases of the junction unmatched. The V gene's germline CDR1 is SGHNT and CDR2 YYREEE (reference sequence). The CDR3 sequence is 15 residues long. This CDR3 is CASSLTSGTSGSRFF. For the CDR3, the DNA is TGTGCCAGCAGCTTGACGTCCGGGACTAGCGGGTCGCGGTTCTTC.

This clone has a handful of counts. The rearrangement uses TRBV12-2 and TRBJ2-2; TRBD1, the D gene given by the table, was not confirmed from the DNA. TRBV12-2 is designated a pseudogene. This CDR3 spans 15 amino acids. The CDR3 reads CASRSSGTVAGELFF. The CDR3 coding sequence is TGTGCAAGTCGCTCATCCGGGACAGTAGCCGGGGAGCTGTTTTTT.

Only a few counts were recorded for this clone. This chain connects TRBV6-1 to TRBJ1-1; unclear D gene. The CDR3 runs to 13 residues. The germline CDR1 and CDR2 sequences are MNHNS and SASEGT. Trimming shortened V by 2 bases and J by 6 bases, and 10 bases separated the two germline ends. The CDR3 is CASSEPGMPEAFF. The CDR3 bases are TGTGCCAGCAGTGAACCGGGGATGCCTGAAGCTTTCTTT.

This chain uses TRBV27 with TRBJ2-5, with D unresolved. The V end was cut by 4 bases, the J end by 1 base, with 7 bases between. Germline-derived CDR1 and CDR2 are MNHEY and SMNVEV (reference sequence). The CDR3 is 13 amino acids. The CDR3 nucleotides are TGTGCCAGCAGTTCCCAACTCCAAGAGACCCAGTACTTC. This encodes CASSSQLQETQYF.

This chain links TRBV30 with TRBJ1-2; 11 bases are a match to TRBD1. V lost 4 bases and J lost 4; bases outside the gene matches: 2. Germline V gene lookup returns CDR1 GTSNPN and CDR2 SVGIG (reference sequence). The CDR3 extends over 13 amino acids. The CDR3: CAWTGTGGYGYTF. CDR3 DNA sequence: TGTGCCTGGACCGGGACAGGGGGCTATGGCTACACCTTC.

This clone was found a few times. The rearrangement joins TRBV10-2 to TRBJ1-2, with unresolved D. V lost 0 bases and J 0 bases, leaving 8 bases between the germline ends. Germline loops: CDR1 WSHSY, CDR2 SAAADI. The CDR3 runs to 15 residues. The CDR3 sequence is CASSESTTPNYGYTF. Here the CDR3 DNA reads TGCGCCAGCAGTGAGTCGACGACTCCTAACTATGGCTACACCTTC.

This clone appeared a few times. The gene calls are TRBV7-2 and TRBJ2-7; 13 bases are a match to TRBD2. Germline CDR1 reads SGHTA; CDR2 reads FQGNSA. V shed 1 base and J 7 bases; nucleotides not matched to a gene: 1. This CDR3 is built from 14 residues. CDR3 nucleotides: TGTGCCAGCAGCTTAGAACTAGCGGGAGGGGAGCAGTACGTC. Amino acid sequence: CASSLELAGGEQYV.

The chain uses TRBV18 and TRBJ2-3; D is perhaps TRBD2 (5 bases). CDR1 is KGHSH, CDR2 LQKENI, per germline. V was cut by 0 bases and J by 4 bases, with 11 bases left in between. This CDR3 is 15 amino acids long. The CDR3 region has the DNA TGTGCCAGCTCACCACCAAGCCCGAGGGCAGATACGCAGTATTTT. It yields the protein CASSPPSPRADTQYF.